These 9 T cell receptor beta chains were all obtained from the same sample, sequenced in a study of regulatory T cells in long-lasting Graves disease. Through Arm-PCR of CDR3 regions and iRepertoire HTBI primers, TCR beta libraries were built. Via MiXCR, TCRdb re-called the multiplex PCR reads, giving one row per CDR3 protein. The top ten hold over 15% of the sample, which has 400,000 to 500,000 distinct CDR3 sequences, 14% seen once. Time point denoted: newly diagnosed GD, antithyroid drugs for less than 3 months. Generation of the TCR library employed RNA extracted from PBMCs. This sample was also put to use in a study of T cells in Graves' hyperthyroidism and ophthalmopathy.

The material sequenced was peripheral blood mononuclear cells (PBMCs), taken at new diagnosis, from a patient treated with antithyroid drugs. Source of these receptors: a woman between 45 and 65 years old with Graves disease.

This clonotype was seen a handful of times. The rearrangement links TRBV4-1 to TRBJ1-4; D gene unclear. This CDR3 region has 16 residues. The V end was cut by 0 bases, the J end by 5 bases, with 13 bases between. From germline, CDR1 is MGHRA and CDR2 YSYEKL. The CDR3 loop reads CASSQDPGRLNEKLFF. In DNA form, the CDR3 reads TGCGCCAGCAGCCAAGATCCAGGCAGGTTAAATGAAAAACTGTTTTTT.

In its sample, this clonotype was seen many times. This chain uses TRBV27 with TRBJ2-3; possibly TRBD1 or TRBD2 for D (5 bases each). Between the trimmed V and J ends, which lost 5 bases and 2 bases, there was a span of 20 bases. Germline V gene sequence: CDR1 MNHEY, CDR2 SMNVEV (reference sequence). This CDR3 is 17 amino acids long. The CDR3 nucleotides are TGTGCCAGCAGTCCAACGGGGCCCAGCTCAGTCACAGATACGCAGTATTTT. Translation gives CASSPTGPSSVTDTQYF.

This clonotype occurred a few times. This chain connects TRBV6-1 to TRBJ1-1; perhaps TRBD1 as D (6 bases). The V and J ends lost 6 bases and 10 bases respectively, with 18 bases between them. This CDR3 is built from 13 residues. CDR1 is MNHNS, CDR2 SASEGT, per germline. The CDR3 here is CASSPGTLRGAFF. The CDR3 DNA follows: TGTGCCAGCAGCCCGGGGACCCTCAGGGGAGCTTTCTTT.

This clonotype was found many times. The chain joins TRBV28 to TRBJ2-3, with 8 positions matching TRBD2. The junction had 19 bases not matched to a gene; V was cut back by 7 bases and J by 4 bases. The CDR3 sequence is 18 residues long. Looked up from germline, CDR1 is MDHEN and CDR2 is SYDVKM. CDR3 in amino acids: CASTLGLTSARGADTQYF. For the CDR3, the DNA is TGTGCCAGCACCCTGGGTCTGACTAGCGCCCGGGGGGCAGATACGCAGTATTTT.

This clonotype has a count of ten or more. This chain connects TRBV7-9 to TRBJ1-1; D unresolved. In germline, CDR1 is SEHNR, CDR2 FQNEAQ (reference sequence). The CDR3 sequence is 12 residues long. The germline V and J ends were trimmed by 5 bases and 6 bases, with 10 bases remaining between them. As DNA, the CDR3 is TGTGCCAGCAGCATCGAGGGATCTGAAGCTTTCTTT. The encoded protein is CASSIEGSEAFF.

At least ten counts were recorded for this clonotype. The CDR3 region is CSVLVYLGTSGVQETQYF. DNA for the CDR3: TGCAGTGTTTTGGTTTATTTGGGGACTAGCGGAGTACAAGAGACCCAGTACTTC. The gene calls are TRBV20-1 and TRBJ2-5; the match to TRBD2 covers 11 bases. Germline V gives CDR1 DFQATT, CDR2 SNEGSKA (reference sequence). The CDR3 contains 18 residues. After removal of 7 bases from V and 2 bases from J, the junction contained 18 bases not matched to a gene.

This clonotype was seen at least ten times. The chain is built from TRBV5-1 and TRBJ2-7, with 7 nucleotides matching TRBD1. J gave up 1 base and V 0 bases, and 10 bases lay outside the gene matches. Looked up from germline, CDR1 is SGHRS and CDR2 is YFSETQ. The CDR3 covers 17 residues. The CDR3 nucleotides are TGCGCCAGCAGCTTGGTGCTTGACAGGGAGTTTTCCTACGAGCAGTACTTC. Translation gives CASSLVLDREFSYEQYF. Full variable domain (rest looked up from reference TRBV5-1 and TRBJ2-7): KAGVTQTPRYLIKTRGQQVTLSCSPISGHRSVSWYQQTPGQGLQFLFEYFSETQRNKGNFPGRFSGRQFSNSRSEMNVSTLELGDSALYLCASSLVLDREFSYEQYFGPGTRLTVT.

J is TRBJ2-3 and V is TRBV7-8, with D possibly being TRBD1 or TRBD2 (6 bases each). The CDR3 has 16 residues. Trimming stripped 2 bases from V and 1 base from J, with 13 bases between. CDR1 and CDR2 from the germline V gene are SGHVS and FQNEAQ. CDR3 loop: CASSLMGGSGTDTQYF. The CDR3 DNA reads TGTGCCAGCAGCTTAATGGGGGGCTCGGGCACAGATACGCAGTATTTT. Full variable domain (remainder filled in from reference TRBV7-8 and TRBJ2-3): GAGVSQSPRYKVAKRGQDVALRCDPISGHVSLFWYQQALGQGPEFLTYFQNEAQLDKSGLPSDRFFAERPEGSVSTLKIQRTQQEDSAVYLCASSLMGGSGTDTQYFGPGTRLTVL.

The sample holds many counts of this clonotype. The genes are TRBV6-1 and TRBJ2-1, with 9 bases fitting TRBD2. The V segment lost 7 bases and the J segment 4 bases; nucleotides outside the gene matches: 11. There are 16 residues in the CDR3. Germline V CDR1 and CDR2: MNHNS, SASEGT. The CDR3 protein is CASIGGRAGGYNEQFF. The CDR3 DNA sequence: TGTGCCAGCATTGGCGGGAGGGCGGGTGGTTACAATGAGCAGTTCTTC.